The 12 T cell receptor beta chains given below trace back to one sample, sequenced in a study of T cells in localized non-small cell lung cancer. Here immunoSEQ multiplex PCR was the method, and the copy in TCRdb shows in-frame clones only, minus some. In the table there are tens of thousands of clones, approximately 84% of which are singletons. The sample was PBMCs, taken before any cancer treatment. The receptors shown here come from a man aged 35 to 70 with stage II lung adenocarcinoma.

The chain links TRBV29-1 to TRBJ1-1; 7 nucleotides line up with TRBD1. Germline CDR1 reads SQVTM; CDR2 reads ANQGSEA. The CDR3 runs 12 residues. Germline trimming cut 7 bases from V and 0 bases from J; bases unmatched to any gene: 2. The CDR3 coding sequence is TGCAGCGGGACAGGTATGAACACTGAAGCTTTCTTT. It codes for CSGTGMNTEAFF.

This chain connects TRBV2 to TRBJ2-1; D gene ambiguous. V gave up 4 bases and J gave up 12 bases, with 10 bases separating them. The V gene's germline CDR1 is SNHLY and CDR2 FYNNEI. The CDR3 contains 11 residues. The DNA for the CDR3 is TGTGCCAGCAGTGCCCTAAAGGCGCAGTTCTTC. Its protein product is CASSALKAQFF.

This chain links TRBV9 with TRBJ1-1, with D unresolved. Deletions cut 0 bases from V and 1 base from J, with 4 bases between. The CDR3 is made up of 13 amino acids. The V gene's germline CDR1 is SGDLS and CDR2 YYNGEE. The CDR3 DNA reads TGTGCCAGCAGCGTAGGCACGAACACTGAAGCTTTCTTT. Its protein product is CASSVGTNTEAFF.

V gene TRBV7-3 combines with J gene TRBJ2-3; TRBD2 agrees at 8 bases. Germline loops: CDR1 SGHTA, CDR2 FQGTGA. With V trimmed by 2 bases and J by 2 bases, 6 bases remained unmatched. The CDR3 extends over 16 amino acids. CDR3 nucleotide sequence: TGTGCCAGCAGCTTACGGGGGGGTTCCTTCACAGATACGCAGTATTTT. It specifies CASSLRGGSFTDTQYF. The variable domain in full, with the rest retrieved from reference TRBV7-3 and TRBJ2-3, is GAGVSQTPSNKVTEKGKYVELRCDPISGHTALYWYRQSLGQGPEFLIYFQGTGAADDSGLPNDRFFAVRPEGSVSTLKIQRTERGDSAVYLCASSLRGGSFTDTQYFGPGTRLTVL.

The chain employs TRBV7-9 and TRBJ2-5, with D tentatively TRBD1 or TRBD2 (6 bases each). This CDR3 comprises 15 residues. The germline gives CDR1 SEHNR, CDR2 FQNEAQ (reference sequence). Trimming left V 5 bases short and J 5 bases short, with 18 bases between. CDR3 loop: CASSPGVGGTETQYF. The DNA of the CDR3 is TGTGCCAGCAGCCCGGGAGTGGGGGGCACGGAGACCCAGTACTTC.

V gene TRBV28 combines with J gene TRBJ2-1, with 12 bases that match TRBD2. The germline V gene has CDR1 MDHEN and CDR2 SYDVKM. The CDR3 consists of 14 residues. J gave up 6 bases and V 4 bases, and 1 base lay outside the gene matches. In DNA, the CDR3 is TGTGCCAGCAGTTCACTAGCGGGGGGCAATGAGCAGTTCTTC. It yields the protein CASSSLAGGNEQFF.

The CDR3 nucleotides are TGTGCCAGCAAACCGGACAGGGAGTTATTCGATACGCAGTATTTT. Amino acid sequence: CASKPDRELFDTQYF. The chain carries TRBV11-2 and TRBJ2-3; 8 bases agree with TRBD1. Germline V lookup: CDR1 SGHAT, CDR2 FQNNGV. The length of the CDR3 is 15 residues. Trimming at V came to 7 bases and at J to 6 bases, leaving 12 bases not matched to a gene.

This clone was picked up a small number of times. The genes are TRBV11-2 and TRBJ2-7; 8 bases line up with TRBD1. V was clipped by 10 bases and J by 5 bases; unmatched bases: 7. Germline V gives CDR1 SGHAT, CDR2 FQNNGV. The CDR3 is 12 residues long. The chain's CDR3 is CATTQGADEQYF. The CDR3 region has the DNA TGTGCCACCACTCAGGGGGCTGACGAGCAGTACTTC.

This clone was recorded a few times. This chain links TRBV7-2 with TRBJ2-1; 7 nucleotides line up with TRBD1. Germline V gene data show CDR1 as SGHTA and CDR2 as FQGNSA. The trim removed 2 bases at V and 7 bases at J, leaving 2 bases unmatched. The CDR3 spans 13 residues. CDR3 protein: CASSLSRGNEQFF. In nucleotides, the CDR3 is TGTGCCAGCAGCTTATCCAGGGGGAATGAGCAGTTCTTC.

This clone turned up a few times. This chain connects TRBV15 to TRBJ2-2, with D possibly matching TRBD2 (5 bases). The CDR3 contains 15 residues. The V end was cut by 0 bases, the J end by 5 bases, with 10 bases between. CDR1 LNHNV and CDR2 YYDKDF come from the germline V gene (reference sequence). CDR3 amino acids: CATSRDREITGELFF. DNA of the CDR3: TGTGCCACCAGCAGAGACCGGGAAATAACCGGGGAGCTGTTTTTT.

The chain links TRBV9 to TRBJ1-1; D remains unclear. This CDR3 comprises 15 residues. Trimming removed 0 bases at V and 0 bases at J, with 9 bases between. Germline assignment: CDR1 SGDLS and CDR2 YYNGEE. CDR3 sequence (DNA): TGTGCCAGCAGCGTAGGCCCTTGGCTGAACACTGAAGCTTTCTTT. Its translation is CASSVGPWLNTEAFF.

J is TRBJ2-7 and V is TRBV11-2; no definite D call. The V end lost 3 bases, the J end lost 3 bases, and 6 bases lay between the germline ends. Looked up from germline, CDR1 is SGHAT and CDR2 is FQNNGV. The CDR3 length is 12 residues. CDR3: CASSLTNYEQYF. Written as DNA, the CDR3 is TGTGCCAGCAGCTTGACAAACTACGAGCAGTACTTC. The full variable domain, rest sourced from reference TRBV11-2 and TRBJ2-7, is EAGVAQSPRYKIIEKRQSVAFWCNPISGHATLYWYQQILGQGPKLLIQFQNNGVVDDSQLPKDRFSAERLKGVDSTLKIQPAKLEDSAVYLCASSLTNYEQYFGPGTRLTVT.